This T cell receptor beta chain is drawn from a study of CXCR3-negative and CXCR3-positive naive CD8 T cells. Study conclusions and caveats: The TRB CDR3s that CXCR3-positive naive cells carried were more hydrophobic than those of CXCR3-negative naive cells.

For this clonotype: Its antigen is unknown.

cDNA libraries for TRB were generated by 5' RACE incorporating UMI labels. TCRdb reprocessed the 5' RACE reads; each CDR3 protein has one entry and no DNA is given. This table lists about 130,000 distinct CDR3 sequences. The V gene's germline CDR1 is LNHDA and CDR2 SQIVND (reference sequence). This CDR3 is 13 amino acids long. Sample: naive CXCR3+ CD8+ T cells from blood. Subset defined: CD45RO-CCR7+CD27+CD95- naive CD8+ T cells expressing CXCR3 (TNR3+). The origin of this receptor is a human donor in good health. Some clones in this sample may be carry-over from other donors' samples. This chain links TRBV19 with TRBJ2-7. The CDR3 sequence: CASSHADRYEQYF.